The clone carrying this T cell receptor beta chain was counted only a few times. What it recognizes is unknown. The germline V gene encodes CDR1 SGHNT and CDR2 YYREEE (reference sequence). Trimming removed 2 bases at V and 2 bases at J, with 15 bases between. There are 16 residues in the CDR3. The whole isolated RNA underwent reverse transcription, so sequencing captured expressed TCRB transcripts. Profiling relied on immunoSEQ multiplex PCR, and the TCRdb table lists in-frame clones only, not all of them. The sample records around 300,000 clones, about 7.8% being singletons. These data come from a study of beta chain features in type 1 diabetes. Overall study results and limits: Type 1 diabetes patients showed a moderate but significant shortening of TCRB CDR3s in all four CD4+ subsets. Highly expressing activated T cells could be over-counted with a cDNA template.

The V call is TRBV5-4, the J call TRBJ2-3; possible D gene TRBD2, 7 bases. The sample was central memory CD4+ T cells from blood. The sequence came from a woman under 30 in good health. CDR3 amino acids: CASSFIAGAYTDTQYF. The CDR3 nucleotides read TGTGCCAGCAGCTTTATTGCGGGGGCATACACAGATACGCAGTATTTT.